Detailed here is one TCR beta chain. What it binds is not known. The data stem from a study of T cells in Graves' hyperthyroidism and ophthalmopathy. The study, taken as a whole, reports: A model built on 13 V-J features separated ophthalmopathy from stable hyperthyroidism. Most clonotypes that expanded in the thyroid above 0.001 also showed up in blood.

Patients were excluded because of uncontrolled infection, other autoimmune disease, pregnancy or lactation. Amplification of TCR beta CDR3 regions was performed using RNA transcripts as template. TCR CDR3 underwent first-round RT-PCR with the HTBI primer set. TCRdb analysed the multiplex PCR reads with MiXCR anew, one entry per CDR3 protein. Found here are about 560,000 distinct CDR3 sequences, around a sixth of them singletons; the top ten hold approximately 7.4%. The junction had 10 bases not matched to a gene; V was cut back by 4 bases and J by 8 bases. Germline CDR1 is SGHTA and CDR2 is FQGNSA. The CDR3 is 15 residues long.

Source material: blood. The sequence was collected from a woman between 25 and 40 years old with Graves' hyperthyroidism. The chain combines TRBV7-2 with TRBJ1-4; 7 nucleotides agree with TRBD1. Here the CDR3 DNA reads TGTGCCAGCAGCTCCGCACAGGGGATCGGCGAAAAACTGTTTTTT. It codes for CASSSAQGIGEKLFF.